Here is one T cell receptor beta chain with its context. This specimen comes from a study of siplizumab effects on memory and regulatory T cells. Using immunoSEQ multiplex PCR, the repertoire was profiled, and TCRdb retains in-frame clones only, with some absent. The table includes 99,000 or so clones, around 94% detected once. Sequencing used non-Treg CD4+ T cells sorted from blood. The receptor's source is a human donor in good health.

CDR3 loop: CASSIQGADTEAFF. In DNA, the CDR3 is TGTGCCAGTAGTATTCAGGGCGCAGACACTGAAGCTTTCTTT. The chain carries TRBV19 and TRBJ1-1, with D possibly being TRBD1 (5 bases). Germline CDR1 reads LNHDA; CDR2 reads SQIVND (reference sequence). Trimming cost V 3 bases and J 3 bases, with 11 bases left between them. CDR3 size: 14 residues.